The source of this TCR beta chain is a study of blood T cell repertoires in COVID-19. In the study overall: From T cells, B-cell-depleted T cells, or PBMCs came the material, which was cDNA or gDNA.

The length of the CDR3 is 13 residues. Germline CDR1 is SGHRS and CDR2 is YFSETQ. Trimming removed 0 bases from V and 6 bases from J, with 9 bases in between. As originally analysed: Researchers report that nucleated cell counts were estimated from reference gene primer amplification. TCRdb keeps only in-frame clones here, not all; method: immunoSEQ multiplex PCR. That table supplies the V and J calls and clone size; D and trimming were determined from the DNA. This table holds about 280,000 clones, 88% found once. The receptor was derived from a man aged 18 to 30 with active or convalescent COVID-19. The rearrangement joins TRBV5-1 to TRBJ1-1; possibly TRBD1 for D (5 bases). Sequencing was performed on peripheral blood. The CDR3 is CASSLAGRAEAFF. For the CDR3, the DNA is TGCGCCAGCAGCTTGGCGGGCAGGGCTGAAGCTTTCTTT.